This passage covers 23 T cell receptor beta chains from one sample sequenced in a study of spatial heterogeneity in lung cancer. This sample's time point: sample taken at primary tumor resection. In each case, whole RNA from tumor, nontumor lung or frozen PBMC was sequenced unsorted. TCRdb called the 5' RACE reads again in MiXCR, with one record for every CDR3 protein. This table has 55,000 to 75,000 distinct CDR3 sequences, approximately 8.9% appearing once. This specimen consisted of PBMCs, obtained at surgery. These receptors were obtained from a female donor with early-stage non-small cell lung cancer.

The chain links TRBV29-1 to TRBJ1-5, with a possible D match to TRBD1 (6 bases). CDR1 is SQVTM, CDR2 ANQGSEA, per germline. The CDR3 is made up of 14 amino acids. This CDR3 reads CSASRGGPAQPQHF. Here the CDR3 DNA reads TGCAGTGCCTCCAGGGGAGGGCCCGCGCAGCCCCAGCATTTT.

This clonotype was counted ten times or more. The chain joins TRBV28 to TRBJ2-5; D gene uncertain. Trimming left V 6 bases short and J 1 base short, with 9 bases between. This CDR3 region has 13 residues. Germline CDR1 and CDR2: MDHEN and SYDVKM. This chain's CDR3 is CASRRSSQETQYF. In DNA form, the CDR3 reads TGTGCCAGCAGGAGGTCCAGCCAAGAGACCCAGTACTTC.

In this sample, this clonotype turned up many times. The V call is TRBV7-8, the J call TRBJ1-1; D is ambiguous. The germline CDR1 and CDR2 sequences are SGHVS and FQNEAQ. CDR3 length equals 13 residues. The V end lost 1 base, the J end lost 4 bases, and 7 bases lay between the germline ends. The CDR3 DNA reads as TGTGCCAGCAGCTTAGGAGGGTCCACTGAAGCTTTCTTT. Translating gives CASSLGGSTEAFF.

This clonotype has at least ten counts. The chain links TRBV10-3 to TRBJ1-2; possible D gene TRBD1, 5 bases. V gave up 11 bases and J gave up 6 bases, with 16 bases separating them. This CDR3 spans 12 amino acids. From germline, CDR1 is ENHRY and CDR2 SYGVKD. CDR3 region: CASGGGKDGYTF. CDR3 coding DNA: TGTGCCTCCGGCGGGGGGAAAGATGGCTACACCTTC.

There are a few counts of this clonotype. The rearrangement joins TRBV15 to TRBJ1-1; D ambiguous. The CDR3 length is 14 residues. Looked up from germline, CDR1 is LNHNV and CDR2 is YYDKDF (reference sequence). The V and J ends lost 7 bases and 3 bases respectively, with 15 bases between them. The CDR3 loop reads CATNSPQVDTEAFF. In DNA, the CDR3 is TGTGCCACCAATTCCCCTCAGGTGGACACTGAAGCTTTCTTT. Full variable domain (missing parts from reference TRBV15 and TRBJ1-1): DAMVIQNPRYQVTQFGKPVTLSCSQTLNHNVMYWYQQKSSQAPKLLFHYYDKDFNNEADTPDNFQSRRPNTSFCFLDIRSPGLGDTAMYLCATNSPQVDTEAFFGQGTRLTVV.

This clonotype was seen repeatedly, ten times or more. The chain links TRBV25-1 to TRBJ2-5; D is undetermined. Deletions cut 2 bases from V and 5 bases from J, with 3 bases between. The CDR3 runs 11 residues. Germline CDR1 MGHDK, CDR2 SYGVNS. The CDR3 here is CASSEEETQYF. The CDR3 region has the DNA TGTGCCAGCAGTGAAGAGGAGACCCAGTACTTC. The full variable domain, its missing parts supplied by reference TRBV25-1 and TRBJ2-5, is EADIYQTPRYLVIGTGKKITLECSQTMGHDKMYWYQQDPGMELHLIHYSYGVNSTEKGDLSSESTVSRIRTEHFPLTLESARPSHTSQYLCASSEEETQYFGPGTRLLVL.

The CDR3 loop reads CASSPGSSSYEQYF. In DNA, the CDR3 is TGTGCCAGCTCACCAGGTTCAAGCTCCTACGAGCAGTACTTC. The chain is built from TRBV18 and TRBJ2-7; D unresolved. The CDR3 runs to 14 residues. Trimming cost V 2 bases and J 0 bases, with 8 bases left between them. Germline CDR1 reads KGHSH; CDR2 reads LQKENI.

The genes are TRBV7-9 and TRBJ2-7, with D tentatively TRBD1 or TRBD2 (5 bases each). V lost 2 bases and J lost 5, with 10 bases in between. The CDR3 extends over 13 amino acids. CDR1 and CDR2 from the germline V gene are SEHNR and FQNEAQ (reference sequence). The CDR3 DNA reads as TGTGCCAGCAGCTTATCCGGGGCCGACGAGCAGTACGTC. This sequence encodes CASSLSGADEQYV.

This clonotype occurred a few times. This chain links TRBV7-2 with TRBJ1-4; D gene ambiguous. Germline V CDR1 and CDR2: SGHTA, FQGNSA. V shed 3 bases and J shed 8 bases, with 13 bases lying between them. There are 14 residues in the CDR3. Written as DNA, the CDR3 is TGTGCCAGCAGCTTGAACGGACCGTGGGAAAAACTGTTTTTT. This translates into CASSLNGPWEKLFF.

The CDR3 DNA is TGTGCCAGCAGCCAGTTAAGCGCTTTTAGCTCCTACGAGCAGTACTTC. The encoded protein is CASSQLSAFSSYEQYF. The gene calls are TRBV3-1 and TRBJ2-7, with no clear D. Germline V gene data show CDR1 as LGHDT and CDR2 as YNNKEL (reference sequence). V lost 3 bases and J lost 0, with 15 bases in between. This CDR3 region has 16 residues.

In its sample, this clonotype was seen many times. The chain uses TRBV7-2 and TRBJ1-5; D gene uncertain. The ends were cut back, 1 base at V and 5 bases at J, with 9 bases in the middle. The CDR3 totals 14 residues. Germline values: CDR1 SGHTA, CDR2 FQGNSA. The chain's CDR3 is CASSLVPEDQPQHF. CDR3 coding DNA: TGTGCCAGCAGCTTAGTGCCAGAAGATCAGCCCCAGCATTTT.

This clonotype has a handful of counts. The CDR3 DNA follows: TGTGCCAGCAGCTTATTATACGCGGGGGGGAGACAGGCTCAAGCTTTCTTT. Its translation: CASSLLYAGGRQAQAFF. The chain carries TRBV7-2 and TRBJ1-1, with D tentatively TRBD1 (6 bases). V lost 2 bases to trimming and J lost 9 bases, with 25 bases between them. The CDR3 has 17 amino acids. Germline lookup yields CDR1 SGHTA and CDR2 FQGNSA.

This clonotype was seen repeatedly, ten times or more. V usage is TRBV27 and J usage is TRBJ1-2; 8 nucleotides line up with TRBD1. The CDR3 sequence is 14 residues long. Germline V gene data show CDR1 as MNHEY and CDR2 as SMNVEV (reference sequence). V trimming: 5 bases; J trimming: 3 bases; junction bases outside the gene matches: 5. CDR3 in DNA: TGTGCCAGCAGTCGGGACAGGCTCTACTATGGCTACACCTTC. It is translated as CASSRDRLYYGYTF.

There are many counts of this clonotype. The rearrangement uses TRBV28 and TRBJ2-1, with 14 bases lining up with TRBD2. This CDR3 contains 17 residues. The V gene end was trimmed by 2 bases and the J gene end by 8 bases; junction bases not matched to a gene: 8. The V gene's germline CDR1 is MDHEN and CDR2 SYDVKM. The CDR3, as DNA: TGTGCCAGCAGTTTAGAAACGACTAGCGGGAGGGCCGATGAGCAGTTCTTC. This translates into CASSLETTSGRADEQFF.

Ten or more counts support this clonotype. CDR3 in amino acids: CASRDPGGTDTQYF. In DNA form, the CDR3 reads TGTGCCAGCAGGGACCCCGGTGGAACAGATACGCAGTATTTT. V is TRBV2 and J is TRBJ2-3; D gene unclear. Between the trimmed V and J ends, which lost 6 bases and 3 bases, there was a span of 13 bases. The CDR3 is 14 residues long. Germline V gene lookup returns CDR1 SNHLY and CDR2 FYNNEI. Full variable domain (remainder filled in from reference TRBV2 and TRBJ2-3): EPEVTQTPSHQVTQMGQEVILRCVPISNHLYFYWYRQILGQKVEFLVSFYNNEISEKSEIFDDQFSVERPDGSNFTLKIRSTKLEDSAMYFCASRDPGGTDTQYFGPGTRLTVL.

This clonotype came up many times. A junction end diverges from the germline sequence, so it may reflect a read error. This rearrangement joins TRBV6-5 to TRBJ2-7; D is perhaps TRBD1 (5 bases). Germline V gives CDR1 MNHEY, CDR2 SVGAGI. The CDR3 runs 17 residues. CDR3 DNA sequence: TGTGCCAGCAGTGACTCCCCGCGACAGCGATCCAGCTACGAGCAGTACTTC. Its protein product is CASSDSPRQRSSYEQYF.

This clonotype was recorded at least ten times. The genes are TRBV12-3 or TRBV12-4 and TRBJ2-7, with no clear D. This CDR3 has 12 residues. Trimming removed 6 bases at V and 2 bases at J, with 8 bases between. CDR3 in DNA: TGTGCCAGCAGCACCCGGGCCTACGAGCAGTACTTC. Translation: CASSTRAYEQYF.

This clonotype was seen at least ten times. The chain couples TRBV7-3 to TRBJ2-1; TRBD1 matches at 8 bases. CDR3 length: 15 residues. Germline-derived CDR1 and CDR2 are SGHTA and FQGTGA. The V segment lost 5 bases and the J segment 7 bases; nucleotides outside the gene matches: 10. CDR3 residues: CASSLPGGAGNEQFF. The CDR3 region has the DNA TGTGCCAGCAGCCTACCAGGGGGCGCGGGGAATGAGCAGTTCTTC.

In this sample, this clonotype turned up many times. The V call is TRBV5-5, the J call TRBJ1-1; 8 bases map to TRBD1. CDR1 and CDR2 (germline): SGHKS, YYEKEE (reference sequence). The CDR3 is made up of 13 amino acids. Trimming cost V 2 bases and J 5 bases; bases outside gene matches: 2. The CDR3 nucleotides are TGTGCCAGCAGCTTCCGACAGGGGACTGAAGCTTTCTTT. It encodes CASSFRQGTEAFF.

The V and J genes are TRBV18 and TRBJ2-2; TRBD1 is a possible D gene (5 bases). The germline V gene has CDR1 KGHSH and CDR2 LQKENI. V shed 6 bases and J shed 5 bases, with 13 bases lying between them. The length of the CDR3 is 14 residues. The CDR3 sequence: CASSPDRLTGELFF. The CDR3 DNA is TGTGCCAGCTCTCCTGACAGACTTACCGGGGAGCTGTTTTTT.

The sample holds a few counts of this clonotype. A much larger clone lies one base from this, so it may be a read error. The rearrangement uses TRBV28 and TRBJ2-3, with 10 nucleotides matching TRBD2. The trim removed 5 bases at V and 1 base at J, leaving 21 bases unmatched. Germline V lookup: CDR1 MDHEN, CDR2 SYDVKM. This CDR3 comprises 21 residues. In DNA, the CDR3 is TGTGCCAGCAGTCCTCCGAGGGGGACTAGCGCGACTGAGGCGGGCACAGATACGCAGTATTTT. Its protein is CASSPPRGTSATEAGTDTQYF.

The rearrangement links TRBV7-3 to TRBJ2-1; TRBD2 matches at 13 bases. The CDR3 contains 15 residues. The junction had 4 bases not matched to a gene; V was cut back by 2 bases and J by 9 bases. Germline V gene lookup returns CDR1 SGHTA and CDR2 FQGTGA. CDR3 loop: CASSLEGLAGSEQFF. CDR3 DNA: TGTGCCAGCAGCTTAGAGGGACTAGCGGGAAGTGAGCAGTTCTTC.

This clonotype has just a few counts. This chain links TRBV7-2 with TRBJ2-7, with 8 nucleotides matching TRBD2. Per the germline V gene, CDR1 is SGHTA and CDR2 is FQGNSA. The CDR3 is made up of 18 amino acids. With 6 bases clipped from V and 2 bases from J, the junction kept 18 bases outside the gene matches. The CDR3 sequence is CASSSFPLTSATTYEQYF. For the CDR3, the DNA is TGTGCCAGCAGTTCCTTCCCCCTGACTAGCGCGACAACCTACGAGCAGTACTTC. The variable domain in full, completed from reference TRBV7-2 and TRBJ2-7, reads GAGVSQSPSNKVTEKGKDVELRCDPISGHTALYWYRQSLGQGLEFLIYFQGNSAPDKSGLPSDRFSAERTGGSVSTLTIQRTQQEDSAVYLCASSSFPLTSATTYEQYFGPGTRLTVT.